One and the same sample provided the 29 T cell receptor beta chains below, sequenced in a study of tissue T cells after allogeneic stem cell transplantation (dated by TCRdb to the early 2020s). The library was generated by the immunoSEQ multiplex PCR assay. Here the immuneACCESS table is served through TCRdb, limited to in-frame sequences with V and J called. Missing clones are a known gap in these copies; in checked studies unresolved V genes cover under half, and the rest lacks a known reason. A total of 550 to 800 clones appear in this sample, less than 55% of them only once. The ten largest clones take up just over 30% of the sample. The sample's time point, from its label and the paper: human tissue collected at research (rapid) autopsy. The source was duodenal tissue, collected at autopsy. These receptors were taken from a female patient between 40 and 75 years old with steroid-refractory graft-versus-host disease after an allogeneic stem cell transplant. Donor T cells from the graft may be present among the T cells after a transplant.

This clone occurred a few times. The chain has TRBV7-2 and TRBJ2-7; D unresolved. Germline V lookup: CDR1 SGHTA, CDR2 FQGNSA. This CDR3 is built from 13 residues. Trimming left V 1 base short and J 4 bases short, with 8 bases between. The CDR3 DNA is TGTGCCAGCAGCTTAGGACTGTTGTACGAGCAGTACTTC. Protein sequence: CASSLGLLYEQYF.

V and J are TRBV2 and TRBJ1-2; no reliable D call. Germline assignment: CDR1 SNHLY and CDR2 FYNNEI. The V gene lost 4 bases and the J gene lost 6 bases, with 6 bases spanning the gap. The CDR3 is made up of 11 amino acids. This CDR3 reads CASSVGNGYTF. CDR3 nucleotides: TGTGCCAGCAGTGTCGGGAATGGCTACACCTTC.

In its sample, this clone was seen a few times. This chain connects TRBV4-3 to TRBJ1-6; D is undetermined. From germline, CDR1 is LGHNA and CDR2 YSLEER. V was shortened by 0 bases and J by 7 bases, with 13 bases between the two germline ends. The CDR3 loop spans 16 amino acids. CDR3 bases: TGCGCCAGCAGCCAAGAGGTAGCTTTAAGAAATTCACCCCTCCACTTT. Encoded protein: CASSQEVALRNSPLHF.

This clone has a handful of counts. This chain uses TRBV3-1 (or the pseudogene TRBV3-2) with TRBJ1-1; no clear D gene. This CDR3 region has 14 residues. Germline V CDR1 and CDR2: LGHDT, YNNKEL (reference sequence). Trimming took 4 bases from V and 5 from J, leaving 14 bases between them. CDR3 loop: CASSPRTVFTEAFF. The CDR3 DNA sequence: TGTGCCAGCAGCCCCCGGACGGTTTTTACTGAAGCTTTCTTT.

In its sample, this clone ranks as hyperexpanded (1% or more). The chain joins TRBV30 to TRBJ2-7, with no clear D. Germline lookup yields CDR1 GTSNPN and CDR2 SVGIG (reference sequence). With 0 bases removed from V and 9 bases from J, the gap between germline ends came to 9 bases. The CDR3 contains 11 residues. The CDR3 protein is CAWSVRFVQYF. The CDR3 DNA sequence: TGTGCCTGGAGTGTACGGTTCGTGCAGTACTTC.

The rearrangement links TRBV18 to TRBJ1-4; D is uncertain. Between the trimmed V and J ends, which lost 2 bases and 3 bases, there was a span of 7 bases. The CDR3 totals 14 residues. CDR1 and CDR2 from the germline V gene are KGHSH and LQKENI. This CDR3 is CASSPGRSNEKLFF. The DNA of the CDR3 is TGTGCCAGCTCACCAGGCAGATCTAATGAAAAACTGTTTTTT.

This clone is judged large. The genes are TRBV27 and TRBJ1-3, with no clear D. V was cut by 5 bases and J by 5 bases, with 13 bases left in between. In germline, CDR1 is MNHEY, CDR2 SMNVEV (reference sequence). The CDR3 contains 14 residues. The CDR3 nucleotides read TGTGCCAGCAGTCCGGCACAGTATCGAAACACCATATATTTT. It is translated as CASSPAQYRNTIYF.

This clone is categorized as large. This chain joins TRBV5-1 and TRBJ2-2; D might be TRBD1 (5 bases). The germline V and J ends were trimmed by 4 bases and 5 bases, with 12 bases remaining between them. CDR3 length: 14 residues. Germline-derived CDR1 and CDR2 are SGHRS and YFSETQ. The CDR3 protein is CASSPQGVTGELFF. CDR3 in DNA: TGCGCCAGCAGCCCCCAGGGCGTGACCGGGGAGCTGTTTTTT.

This clone is termed hyperexpanded. The gene calls are TRBV6-2 or TRBV6-3 and TRBJ1-2, with 10 bases matching TRBD1. Germline values: CDR1 MNHEY, CDR2 SVGEGT. This CDR3 is built from 15 residues. V was clipped by 0 bases and J by 7 bases; unmatched bases: 5. DNA for the CDR3: TGTGCCAGCAGTTACTCCGGGACAGGGGTCGGTGGCTACACCTTC. Its translation is CASSYSGTGVGGYTF.

The chain has TRBV7-9 and TRBJ2-2; TRBD1 matches at 7 bases. V shed 3 bases and J 7 bases; nucleotides not matched to a gene: 5. This CDR3 has 14 amino acids. Germline values: CDR1 SEHNR, CDR2 FQNEAQ (reference sequence). CDR3 loop: CASSLESGGGELFF. The CDR3 DNA is TGTGCCAGCAGCTTGGAGTCAGGGGGCGGGGAGCTGTTTTTT.

The chain combines TRBV3-1 (or the pseudogene TRBV3-2) with TRBJ2-3; TRBD1 matches 9 bases. In germline, CDR1 is LGHDT, CDR2 YNNKEL (reference sequence). Unmatched junction bases numbered 9, after V lost 5 bases and J lost 3 bases. The CDR3 has 16 amino acids. The CDR3 region has the DNA TGTGCCAGCAGCAGAGACAGGGGGTTGGGGACAGATACGCAGTATTTT. Amino acid sequence: CASSRDRGLGTDTQYF.

This clone qualifies as large. This chain connects TRBV18 to TRBJ2-7; TRBD2 matches 7 bases. With 6 bases clipped from V and 4 bases from J, the junction kept 6 bases outside the gene matches. Germline CDR1 reads KGHSH; CDR2 reads LQKENI. The CDR3 has 13 residues. In DNA, the CDR3 is TGTGCCAGCTCGTTCGCGGGAGCGTACGAGCAGTACTTC. Its protein is CASSFAGAYEQYF.

The CDR3 DNA reads as TGTGCCAGCAGCCCCCGTAACGGGGAGATCTTTGGAAACACCATATATTTT. It translates to CASSPRNGEIFGNTIYF. The rearrangement links TRBV9 to TRBJ1-3; D gene unclear. The CDR3 is 17 residues long. Germline values: CDR1 SGDLS, CDR2 YYNGEE. V dropped 4 bases and J dropped 3 bases, with 20 bases sitting between them.

The chain joins TRBV6-5 to TRBJ1-2, with D perhaps TRBD1 (5 bases). V lost 4 bases, J lost 2 bases, and 14 bases lay in between. The CDR3 extends over 15 amino acids. CDR1 MNHEY and CDR2 SVGAGI come from the germline V gene. The CDR3 coding sequence is TGTGCCAGCAGTTCCCCGGGACGGTTAAACTATGGCTACACCTTC. Residues: CASSSPGRLNYGYTF.

By share, this clone ranks as hyperexpanded. V gene TRBV20-1 combines with J gene TRBJ2-1; D ambiguous. V was clipped by 0 bases and J by 12 bases, with 6 bases between them. CDR1 and CDR2 (germline): DFQATT, SNEGSKA (reference sequence). The CDR3 totals 10 residues. This CDR3 reads CSAREVWQFF. The CDR3, as DNA: TGCAGTGCTAGAGAGGTTTGGCAGTTCTTC.

This clone was counted a few times. J is TRBJ1-6 and V is TRBV3-1 (or the pseudogene TRBV3-2); D unclear. V shed 4 bases and J shed 0 bases, with 16 bases lying between them. The CDR3 is 18 amino acids. Germline CDR1 and CDR2: LGHDT and YNNKEL (reference sequence). The DNA of the CDR3 is TGTGCCAGCAGCCGATTTGGCGGTCTGAGCTCCTATAATTCACCCCTCCACTTT. It specifies CASSRFGGLSSYNSPLHF.

The chain couples TRBV3-1 (or the pseudogene TRBV3-2) to TRBJ1-6, with D uncertain. Trimming pared 4 bases from V and 7 bases from J, leaving 8 bases between. Looked up from germline, CDR1 is LGHDT and CDR2 is YNNKEL (reference sequence). The CDR3 covers 13 residues. The CDR3 reads CASSPGRNSPLHF. As DNA, the CDR3 is TGTGCCAGCAGCCCGGGTCGGAATTCACCCCTCCACTTT.

This clone counts as large (0.1 to 1%). The J gene is TRBJ2-6, the V gene TRBV7-6, with D possibly matching TRBD1 (6 bases). The germline CDR1 and CDR2 sequences are SGHVS and FNYEAQ. V was pared by 3 bases and J by 0 bases, with 15 bases between. The CDR3 spans 18 residues. CDR3 nucleotide sequence: TGTGCCAGCAGCTTCTGGCTAGGGGGATACTCTGGGGCCAACGTCCTGACTTTC. Translating it yields CASSFWLGGYSGANVLTF.

Within the sample, this clone is large. This chain connects TRBV2 to TRBJ2-6; D remains ambiguous. CDR1 SNHLY and CDR2 FYNNEI come from the germline V gene. Trimming pared 7 bases from V and 9 bases from J, leaving 10 bases between. The CDR3 extends over 12 amino acids. CDR3: CASTRMDNVLTF. For the CDR3, the DNA is TGTGCCAGCACTAGAATGGACAACGTCCTGACTTTC.

This clone showed up just a few times. This chain links TRBV5-1 with TRBJ2-1; D may be TRBD2 (6 bases). The CDR3 extends over 13 amino acids. From germline, CDR1 is SGHRS and CDR2 YFSETQ. Trimming cost V 3 bases and J 9 bases, with 13 bases left between them. Here the CDR3 reads CASSWVSEGEQFF. CDR3 nucleotides: TGCGCCAGCAGCTGGGTCTCGGAGGGTGAGCAGTTCTTC.

The rearrangement links TRBV4-1 to TRBJ1-5; no clear D. The germline CDR1 and CDR2 sequences are MGHRA and YSYEKL. The CDR3 is 14 residues long. V lost 2 bases to trimming and J lost 7 bases, with 12 bases between them. The CDR3 bases are TGCGCCAGCAGCCAACGAGGAAGAGGACAGCCCCAGCATTTT. This sequence encodes CASSQRGRGQPQHF.

V and J are TRBV6-5 and TRBJ2-2, with 10 positions matching TRBD1. Trimming at V came to 6 bases and at J to 5 bases, leaving 3 bases not matched to a gene. CDR1 is MNHEY and CDR2 is SVGAGI in the germline V gene. This CDR3 contains 14 residues. DNA of the CDR3: TGTGCCAGCAGAAGGACAGGGGGGACCGGGGAGCTGTTTTTT. It translates to CASRRTGGTGELFF.

The CDR3 DNA follows: TGTGCCAGCAGCGTATCCGGGGGGGCTTGGGAGACCCAGTACTTC. Protein: CASSVSGGAWETQYF. The chain recombines TRBV9 with TRBJ2-5, with 8 nucleotides matching TRBD2. V gave up 1 base and J gave up 5 bases; unmatched junction bases: 7. Germline CDR1 and CDR2: SGDLS and YYNGEE. CDR3 length: 15 residues.

V is TRBV24-1 and J is TRBJ2-7; TRBD1 might be the D (5 bases). The CDR3 has 16 amino acids. Trimming shortened V by 4 bases and J by 0 bases, and 15 bases separated the two germline ends. Germline values: CDR1 KGHDR, CDR2 SFDVKD. The CDR3 loop is CATSDSARVGSYEQYF. In nucleotides, the CDR3 is TGTGCCACCAGTGACTCGGCCAGGGTAGGCTCCTACGAGCAGTACTTC.

By share, this clone ranks as large. For the CDR3, the DNA is TGCGCCAGCAGTGAGTCGGCGGGTCACACTGAAGCTTTCTTT. Residues: CASSESAGHTEAFF. The genes are TRBV10-1 and TRBJ1-1; no clear D. The CDR3 runs to 14 residues. Germline loops: CDR1 WNHNN, CDR2 SYGVQD (reference sequence). Trimming pared 0 bases from V and 3 bases from J, leaving 8 bases between.

The V and J genes are TRBV30 and TRBJ1-1; D is unresolved. In germline, CDR1 is GTSNPN, CDR2 SVGIG (reference sequence). This CDR3 region has 14 residues. V shed 0 bases and J shed 6 bases, with 14 bases lying between them. This CDR3 reads CAWSVVGRGAEAFF. The CDR3 nucleotides read TGTGCCTGGAGTGTAGTAGGCAGAGGCGCTGAAGCTTTCTTT.

The genes are TRBV7-9 and TRBJ2-2; D unresolved. Germline V gives CDR1 SEHNR, CDR2 FQNEAQ (reference sequence). The CDR3 consists of 15 residues. V lost 5 bases, J lost 5 bases, and 15 bases lay in between. CDR3 loop: CASSPPLGHTGELFF. As DNA, the CDR3 is TGTGCCAGCAGCCCACCACTGGGTCATACCGGGGAGCTGTTTTTT.

J is TRBJ1-5 and V is TRBV6-5, with TRBD1 matching 9 bases. Trimming took 7 bases from V and 4 from J; bases not matched to a gene: 2. The germline V gene encodes CDR1 MNHEY and CDR2 SVGAGI. CDR3 length equals 13 residues. The CDR3 region has the DNA TGTGCCAGCACTGGACAGGGGAATCAGCCCCAGCATTTT. Translating it yields CASTGQGNQPQHF.

In this sample, this clone turned up a few times. The V gene is TRBV19, the J gene TRBJ1-3; D uncertain. The CDR3 runs 12 residues. V dropped 8 bases and J dropped 2 bases, with 7 bases sitting between them. The germline gives CDR1 LNHDA, CDR2 SQIVND (reference sequence). The CDR3 loop reads CASGVPGNTIYF. As DNA, the CDR3 is TGTGCCAGTGGGGTGCCTGGAAACACCATATATTTT.